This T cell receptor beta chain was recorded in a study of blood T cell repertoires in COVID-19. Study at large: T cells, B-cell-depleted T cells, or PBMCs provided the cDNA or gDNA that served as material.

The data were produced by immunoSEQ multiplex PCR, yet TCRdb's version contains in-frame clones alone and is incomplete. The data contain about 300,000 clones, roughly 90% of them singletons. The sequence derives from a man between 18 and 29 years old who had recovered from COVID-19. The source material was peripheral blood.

CDR3: CSVGPGPQETQYF. In DNA form, the CDR3 reads TGCAGCGTTGGCCCAGGGCCACAAGAGACCCAGTACTTC. The J gene is TRBJ2-5, the V gene TRBV29-1; a weak D match, TRBD1 (5 bases). V was shortened by 4 bases and J by 2 bases, with 11 bases between the two germline ends. Germline values: CDR1 SQVTM, CDR2 ANQGSEA. The length of the CDR3 is 13 residues.